Listed here are 15 T cell receptor beta chains from one sample, sequenced in a study of T cells in Graves' hyperthyroidism and ophthalmopathy. Amplified TCR beta CDR3 regions came from RNA transcripts. Initially, a first-round RT-PCR of the TCR CDR3 employed the HTBI primer set. TCRdb reanalysed the multiplex PCR reads using MiXCR and keeps one entry per CDR3 protein. This repertoire shows fewer than 550,000 distinct CDR3 sequences, about a sixth found once; its top ten account for almost 8%. The sequenced sample consisted of blood. Source of these receptors: a woman aged 18-29 years with Graves' hyperthyroidism.

This clonotype was detected ten times or more. V gene TRBV2 combines with J gene TRBJ1-1; D unresolved. CDR3 length: 14 amino acids. CDR1 and CDR2 from the germline V gene are SNHLY and FYNNEI. V gave up 3 bases and J gave up 1 base, with 9 bases separating them. The CDR3 region is CASSEASGNTEAFF. As DNA, the CDR3 is TGTGCCAGCAGTGAGGCGTCGGGGAACACTGAAGCTTTCTTT.

This clonotype was counted ten times or more. The CDR3: CASSPRTENTEAFF. The CDR3 DNA is TGTGCCAGCAGTCCTCGGACAGAGAACACTGAAGCTTTCTTT. The chain employs TRBV6-1 and TRBJ1-1, with D maybe TRBD1 (6 bases). V lost 5 bases, J lost 1 base, and 11 bases lay in between. CDR1 is MNHNS and CDR2 is SASEGT in the germline V gene. The CDR3 has 14 residues.

This clonotype was counted ten times or more. The chain is built from TRBV19 and TRBJ1-5; D call uncertain. Between the trimmed V and J ends, which lost 0 bases and 3 bases, there was a span of 9 bases. The CDR3 has 15 residues. Germline V gene lookup returns CDR1 LNHDA and CDR2 SQIVND (reference sequence). CDR3 region: CASSIDDWNNQPQHF. CDR3 sequence (DNA): TGTGCCAGTAGTATAGACGATTGGAACAATCAGCCCCAGCATTTT.

This clonotype was seen ten or more times. The rearrangement links TRBV4-1 to TRBJ2-5, with 13 bases matching TRBD2. Germline loops: CDR1 MGHRA, CDR2 YSYEKL. This CDR3 region has 18 residues. Trimming cost V 2 bases and J 3 bases; bases outside gene matches: 9. CDR3 protein: CASSQSRTSGREEETQYF. CDR3 DNA sequence: TGCGCCAGCAGCCAATCTCGGACTAGCGGGAGAGAAGAAGAGACCCAGTACTTC.

This clonotype has only a few counts. The chain has TRBV19 and TRBJ2-2, with D uncertain. Germline V gene lookup returns CDR1 LNHDA and CDR2 SQIVND (reference sequence). Trimming removed 5 bases from V and 8 bases from J, with 9 bases in between. There are 12 residues in the CDR3. CDR3 amino acids: CASSWTGGELFF. As DNA, the CDR3 is TGTGCCAGTAGTTGGACCGGTGGGGAGCTGTTTTTT.

The genes are TRBV20-1 and TRBJ1-2; 10 positions match TRBD1. CDR1 is DFQATT and CDR2 is SNEGSKA in the germline V gene (reference sequence). With 3 bases clipped from V and 3 bases from J, the junction kept 4 bases outside the gene matches. There are 14 residues in the CDR3. CDR3 region: CSARGQGRDYGYTF. The CDR3, as DNA: TGCAGTGCTAGGGGACAGGGGAGGGACTATGGCTACACCTTC.

This sequence joins TRBV5-1 and TRBJ2-5; TRBD1 aligns across 10 bases. The V segment lost 4 bases and the J segment 1 base; nucleotides outside the gene matches: 7. The CDR3 consists of 16 residues. Germline CDR1 reads SGHRS; CDR2 reads YFSETQ. In nucleotides, the CDR3 is TGCGCCAGCAGCCCTTTGACAGGGGGCGTCCAAGAGACCCAGTACTTC. Protein: CASSPLTGGVQETQYF.

This clonotype was observed at least ten times. The chain couples TRBV6-1 to TRBJ1-2; no definite D call. The CDR3 is 14 amino acids. The germline V gene encodes CDR1 MNHNS and CDR2 SASEGT. Trimming removed 5 bases from V and 5 bases from J, with 15 bases in between. CDR3 DNA sequence: TGTGCCAGCAGTCCCCTGGACGGAGGTTATGGCTACACCTTC. Its protein product is CASSPLDGGYGYTF.

Concerning this clonotype: The junction departs from the called germline gene at one end, perhaps through a read error. The rearrangement joins TRBV5-6 to TRBJ2-3, with a weak D call TRBD2 (5 bases). CDR3 length: 15 residues. Germline assignment: CDR1 SGHDT and CDR2 YYEEEE. Written as DNA, the CDR3 is TGTGCCAACAGCTTGGGCGGGCTAGCTTCAGATACGCAGTATTTT. Residues: CANSLGGLASDTQYF.

This clonotype has at least ten counts. The genes are TRBV30 and TRBJ1-4; TRBD1 agrees at 7 bases. CDR3 length equals 14 residues. Germline V lookup: CDR1 GTSNPN, CDR2 SVGIG (reference sequence). Unmatched junction bases numbered 5, after V lost 3 bases and J lost 4 bases. Written as DNA, the CDR3 is TGTGCCTGGAGCCGGACAGGCCTTAATGAAAAACTGTTTTTT. Encoded protein: CAWSRTGLNEKLFF.

The chain combines TRBV7-6 with TRBJ2-3; TRBD1 aligns across 11 bases. This CDR3 comprises 14 residues. Unmatched junction bases numbered 2, after V lost 5 bases and J lost 4 bases. Germline values: CDR1 SGHVS, CDR2 FNYEAQ. The CDR3 region is CASSQGQGADTQYF. In nucleotides, the CDR3 is TGTGCCAGCAGCCAGGGACAGGGGGCAGATACGCAGTATTTT.

This clonotype was observed at least ten times. The chain uses TRBV28 and TRBJ2-7, with no clear D. The ends were cut back, 7 bases at V and 0 bases at J, with 10 bases in the middle. This CDR3 has 13 residues. The germline gives CDR1 MDHEN, CDR2 SYDVKM. The chain's CDR3 is CASTTATSYEQYF. The CDR3 region has the DNA TGTGCCAGCACTACGGCCACCTCCTACGAGCAGTACTTC.

On this clonotype: Lacking the conserved final phenylalanine or tryptophan, this CDR3 likely reflects a read error. The rearrangement uses TRBV10-3 and TRBJ2-1; weak D call: TRBD2 (7 bases). The germline V and J ends were trimmed by 2 bases and 4 bases, with 15 bases remaining between them. The CDR3 loop spans 16 amino acids. Germline loops: CDR1 ENHRY, CDR2 SYGVKD. This CDR3 reads CAISELGGGGYNEQFL. CDR3 nucleotide sequence: TGTGCCATCAGTGAGCTAGGGGGGGGGGGTTACAATGAGCAGTTCCTC.

The chain has TRBV6-4 and TRBJ2-3; 7 bases align to TRBD2. Germline-derived CDR1 and CDR2 are MRHNA and SNTAGT. This CDR3 comprises 15 residues. J was trimmed by 1 base and V by 6 bases; bases with no gene match: 7. This CDR3 reads CASSLASGRTDTQYF. CDR3 bases: TGTGCCAGCAGCTTGGCTAGCGGACGCACAGATACGCAGTATTTT.

This clonotype was counted ten times or more. This chain links TRBV6-5 with TRBJ2-7; TRBD1 matches 10 bases. Germline-derived CDR1 and CDR2 are MNHEY and SVGAGI. V lost 2 bases, J lost 4 bases, and 11 bases stayed unmatched. The CDR3 covers 17 residues. Here the CDR3 reads CASSYDSAGTGEYEQYF. In nucleotides, the CDR3 is TGTGCCAGCAGTTACGACTCAGCCGGGACAGGGGAATACGAGCAGTACTTC.